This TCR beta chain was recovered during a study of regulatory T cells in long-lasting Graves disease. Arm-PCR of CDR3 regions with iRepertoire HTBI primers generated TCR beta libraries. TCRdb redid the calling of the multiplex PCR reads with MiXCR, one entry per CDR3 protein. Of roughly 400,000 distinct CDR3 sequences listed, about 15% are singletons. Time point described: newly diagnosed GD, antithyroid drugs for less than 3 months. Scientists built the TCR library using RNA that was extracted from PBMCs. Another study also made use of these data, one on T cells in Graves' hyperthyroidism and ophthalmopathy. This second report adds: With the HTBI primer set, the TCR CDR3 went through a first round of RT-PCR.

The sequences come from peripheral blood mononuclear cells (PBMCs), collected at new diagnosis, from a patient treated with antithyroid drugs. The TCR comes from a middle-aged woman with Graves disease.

CDR3 region: CAIASGTHEQFF. The CDR3 DNA follows: TGTGCCATCGCTAGCGGGACTCATGAGCAGTTCTTC. This chain connects TRBV10-3 to TRBJ2-1; TRBD2 matches 9 bases. The J segment lost 8 bases and the V segment lost 8 bases, leaving 4 bases of the junction unmatched. This CDR3 spans 12 amino acids. Germline loops: CDR1 ENHRY, CDR2 SYGVKD.